This T cell receptor beta chain was identified during a study of shared clonotypes between healthy human individuals. Study outcomes and limitations: Generally, naive subsets (rather than memory subsets) showed larger estimated richness.

Generated by immunoSEQ multiplex PCR, the TCRdb table keeps only in-frame clones and is missing some. The repertoire has around 2,000,000 clones, over 85% of them found once; the top ten carry around 1.2%. CD45RO-negative cells were positively selected for CCR7, leaving out terminally differentiated effector memory CD45RA+ cells. V lost 5 bases and J lost 6; bases outside the gene matches: 6. The CDR3 has 16 residues. Looked up from germline, CDR1 is MNHEY and CDR2 is SMNVEV (reference sequence). Worth noting for this clone: Antigen: not known.

The chain employs TRBV27 and TRBJ2-3, with 15 nucleotides matching TRBD2. Specimen: naive CD8+ T cells sorted from blood. This sequence originates from a man aged 18 to 29 in good health. The CDR3, as DNA: TGTGCCAGCAGTACTGGGACTAGCGGGAGGAGGGATACGCAGTATTTT. It encodes CASSTGTSGRRDTQYF.